Below are 32 T cell receptor beta chains sequenced from a single sample in a study of cytomegalovirus exposure and HLA in healthy donors. Researchers ran the PCR with 60 Vbeta and 13 Jbeta primers. Generated by immunoSEQ multiplex PCR, the TCRdb table keeps only in-frame clones and is missing some. Among under 200,000 clones listed, roughly 85% were seen once. Sequenced input: PBMCs. These TCRs come from a man aged 25-40 years in good health and CMV-seronegative.

Only a few counts were recorded for this clone. In DNA form, the CDR3 reads TGTGCCAGCAGGCCTAGCGGGGCAGAGGGGGAGACCCAGTACTTC. As protein: CASRPSGAEGETQYF. V is TRBV2 and J is TRBJ2-5, with 9 bases identical to TRBD2. V dropped 6 bases and J dropped 5; count of bases not matched to a gene: 10. The CDR3 consists of 15 residues. Germline-derived CDR1 and CDR2 are SNHLY and FYNNEI.

This clone was counted a few times. The V gene is TRBV27, the J gene TRBJ2-1, with 10 bases fitting TRBD2. CDR1 is MNHEY and CDR2 is SMNVEV in the germline V gene (reference sequence). V dropped 2 bases and J dropped 3; count of bases not matched to a gene: 7. CDR3 length: 17 residues. CDR3 nucleotides: TGTGCCAGCAGTTTAGGTGGGATAGCGGGGGGCTACAATGAGCAGTTCTTC. Amino acid sequence: CASSLGGIAGGYNEQFF.

The rearrangement uses TRBV5-1 and TRBJ2-1, with no clear D. Germline V gene data show CDR1 as SGHRS and CDR2 as YFSETQ. V was shortened by 0 bases and J by 4 bases, with 5 bases between the two germline ends. This CDR3 is 13 amino acids long. The CDR3 coding sequence is TGCGCCAGCAGCTTGGGAGGTTACAATGAGCAGTTCTTC. Amino acids: CASSLGGYNEQFF.

The rearrangement uses TRBV18 and TRBJ2-5; 8 nucleotides align to TRBD1. The CDR3 totals 13 residues. Germline V CDR1 and CDR2: KGHSH, LQKENI. V lost 4 bases and J lost 5; bases outside the gene matches: 3. The CDR3 protein is CASSLRQGETQYF. DNA for the CDR3: TGTGCCAGCTCACTCCGACAGGGGGAGACCCAGTACTTC.

The table lists this clone with a few counts. The CDR3 protein is CASSFARSAQSEYF. Here the CDR3 DNA reads TGTGCCAGCAGTTTTGCCAGGTCGGCGCAGTCTGAGTACTTC. This chain joins TRBV6-5 and TRBJ2-7; D is unclear. This CDR3 contains 14 residues. Trimming pared 4 bases from V and 11 bases from J, leaving 21 bases between. Germline V gene lookup returns CDR1 MNHEY and CDR2 SVGAGI.

This clone was counted only a few times. The genes are TRBV5-4 and TRBJ1-1; weak D call: TRBD1 (6 bases). This CDR3 spans 14 amino acids. Germline V gene lookup returns CDR1 SGHNT and CDR2 YYREEE (reference sequence). V lost 0 bases and J 4 bases, leaving 10 bases between the germline ends. As DNA, the CDR3 is TGTGCCAGCAGCTTGGTGGACAGTAGCACTGAAGCTTTCTTT. It yields the protein CASSLVDSSTEAFF.

The chain carries TRBV7-9 and TRBJ2-6; weak D call: TRBD2 (6 bases). V was trimmed by 5 bases and J by 0 bases, leaving 17 bases between them. The germline V gene encodes CDR1 SEHNR and CDR2 FQNEAQ (reference sequence). CDR3 length: 18 residues. Here the CDR3 DNA reads TGTGCCAGCAGCCCTAGGAGGGTTGCCTCCTCTGGGGCCAACGTCCTGACTTTC. It translates to CASSPRRVASSGANVLTF.

This clone was seen only once. The CDR3 sequence: CASSGDREDEQYF. The CDR3 nucleotides are TGTGCCAGCAGCGGGGACAGGGAGGACGAGCAGTACTTC. The V gene is TRBV11-3, the J gene TRBJ2-5, with TRBD1 matching 9 bases. The J call is in doubt because the DNA end fits TRBJ2-7 better. Germline lookup yields CDR1 SGHNT and CDR2 YENEEA. The CDR3 runs to 13 residues.

CDR3 DNA: TGCGCCAGCAGCCAGGAGCCTACAGGGTCGGGCTATGGCTACACCTTC. Protein: CASSQEPTGSGYGYTF. V usage is TRBV4-3 and J usage is TRBJ1-2; D possibly corresponds to TRBD1 (6 bases). CDR1 is LGHNA, CDR2 YSLEER, per germline. Trimming stripped 3 bases from V and 4 bases from J, with 18 bases between. The CDR3 is 16 residues long.

The chain couples TRBV28 to TRBJ2-6; the D is unclear. Trimming cost V 6 bases and J 2 bases, with 11 bases left between them. CDR1 and CDR2 from the germline V gene are MDHEN and SYDVKM. CDR3 length: 15 residues. The CDR3 spells CASSLTEAGANVLTF. The DNA for the CDR3 is TGTGCCAGCAGCCTTACAGAAGCTGGGGCCAACGTCCTGACTTTC.

The chain carries TRBV4-1 and TRBJ2-5, with TRBD2 as a possible D gene (7 bases). CDR1 is MGHRA, CDR2 YSYEKL, per germline. The V gene lost 1 base and the J gene lost 5 bases, with 14 bases spanning the gap. The CDR3 extends over 15 amino acids. The CDR3 nucleotides read TGCGCCAGCAGCCAAGTGTGGGGGGGCCGGGAGACCCAGTACTTC. Translating gives CASSQVWGGRETQYF.

The rearrangement uses TRBV14 and TRBJ2-7; 12 nucleotides line up with TRBD2. Germline V lookup: CDR1 SGHDN, CDR2 FVKESK. CDR3 size: 16 residues. After removal of 3 bases from V and 4 bases from J, the junction contained 7 bases not matched to a gene. For the CDR3, the DNA is TGTGCCAGCAGCCAGCGCCTAGCGGGAGGGCGGTACGAGCAGTACTTC. Its protein product is CASSQRLAGGRYEQYF. Supplemented by reference TRBV14 and TRBJ2-7, the full variable domain reads EAGVTQFPSHSVIEKGQTVTLRCDPISGHDNLYWYRRVMGKEIKFLLHFVKESKQDESGMPNNRFLAERTGGTYSTLKVQPAELEDSGVYFCASSQRLAGGRYEQYFGPGTRLTVT.

This clone occurred once. The chain couples TRBV11-2 to TRBJ1-4, with 7 bases identical to TRBD1. The CDR3 runs 16 residues. CDR1 and CDR2 from the germline V gene are SGHAT and FQNNGV. J gave up 4 bases and V 1 base, and 6 bases lay outside the gene matches. The CDR3 loop reads CASSLALQGFNEKLFF. The CDR3, as DNA: TGTGCCAGCAGCTTAGCCCTACAGGGGTTTAATGAAAAACTGTTTTTT.

The chain uses TRBV19 and TRBJ1-1; possibly TRBD1 for D (5 bases). V was trimmed by 8 bases and J by 7 bases, leaving 23 bases between them. This CDR3 comprises 15 residues. Germline V gene lookup returns CDR1 LNHDA and CDR2 SQIVND (reference sequence). The CDR3 bases are TGTGCCAGTTCTAGCCCCGGGAGGGGCTCGTTTGAAGCTTTCTTT. Its protein is CASSSPGRGSFEAFF.

CDR3 loop: CAWSDGTGVRKLFF. Written as DNA, the CDR3 is TGTGCCTGGAGCGACGGGACAGGGGTCCGAAAACTGTTTTTT. The chain employs TRBV30 and TRBJ1-4; 10 nucleotides line up with TRBD1. The junction had 8 bases not matched to a gene; V was cut back by 3 bases and J by 10 bases. The CDR3 runs to 14 residues. Germline CDR1 is GTSNPN and CDR2 is SVGIG (reference sequence). The whole variable domain, remainder taken from reference TRBV30 and TRBJ1-4, is SQTIHQWPATLVQPVGSPLSLECTVEGTSNPNLYWYRQAAGRGLQLLFYSVGIGQISSEVPQNLSASRPQDRQFILSSKKLLLSDSGFYLCAWSDGTGVRKLFFGSGTQLSVL.

The J gene is TRBJ2-7, the V gene TRBV9; 8 bases are a match to TRBD1. V lost 0 bases to trimming and J lost 1 base; unmatched junction nucleotides: 3. Looked up from germline, CDR1 is SGDLS and CDR2 is YYNGEE. The CDR3 runs to 15 residues. CDR3 sequence: CASSVGGQESYEQYF. The CDR3 coding sequence is TGTGCCAGCAGCGTAGGGGGACAGGAGTCCTACGAGCAGTACTTC.

This clone was detected only a few times. J is TRBJ2-7 and V is TRBV21-1; TRBD1 is the table's D call, not checked against the DNA. TRBV21-1 is described as a pseudogene. This CDR3 comprises 16 residues. The CDR3 spells CASSKALRQGAYEQYF. The DNA of the CDR3 is TGTGCCAGCAGCAAAGCGCTAAGACAGGGGGCGTACGAGCAGTACTTC.

V usage is TRBV5-1 and J usage is TRBJ2-1, with 8 bases aligning to TRBD2. Losses at the gene ends were 0 bases for V and 7 bases for J; bases not matched to a gene: 6. In germline, CDR1 is SGHRS, CDR2 YFSETQ. The CDR3 totals 15 residues. The CDR3 is CASSLGEREFNEQFF. The CDR3 DNA sequence: TGCGCCAGCAGCTTGGGCGAGCGGGAGTTTAATGAGCAGTTCTTC.

The genes are TRBV7-9 and TRBJ2-7; tentative D call: TRBD1 (6 bases). Germline CDR1 reads SEHNR; CDR2 reads FQNEAQ (reference sequence). Trimming removed 1 base from V and 2 bases from J, with 6 bases in between. This CDR3 spans 13 amino acids. CDR3 residues: CASSLGTAYEQYF. In DNA form, the CDR3 reads TGTGCCAGCAGCTTAGGGACAGCCTACGAGCAGTACTTC.

The rearrangement uses TRBV9 and TRBJ2-7, with 9 positions matching TRBD2. Germline V lookup: CDR1 SGDLS, CDR2 YYNGEE. V shed 0 bases and J 9 bases; nucleotides not matched to a gene: 7. The CDR3 runs 14 residues. CDR3 loop: CASSVEVSGGRQYF. The CDR3 nucleotides are TGTGCCAGCAGCGTAGAAGTTAGCGGGGGTAGGCAGTACTTC.

The chain joins TRBV11-2 to TRBJ2-5, with 7 bases that match TRBD1. CDR3 length: 14 residues. Germline loops: CDR1 SGHAT, CDR2 FQNNGV. J was trimmed by 5 bases and V by 5 bases; bases with no gene match: 8. The CDR3 reads CASSEGASRETQYF. The DNA of the CDR3 is TGTGCCAGCAGCGAGGGGGCTAGTCGCGAGACCCAGTACTTC.

The chain is built from TRBV4-1 and TRBJ2-2; TRBD1 aligns across 9 bases. The junction had 4 bases not matched to a gene; V was cut back by 4 bases and J by 7 bases. Germline assignment: CDR1 MGHRA and CDR2 YSYEKL. The CDR3 has 14 amino acids. CDR3 nucleotide sequence: TGCGCCAGCAGCCCCGGGACAGGGAACGGGGAGCTGTTTTTT. This codes for CASSPGTGNGELFF.

This clone was seen only once. The genes are TRBV7-9 and TRBJ1-6; TRBD1 matches 8 bases. Germline CDR1 SEHNR, CDR2 FQNEAQ (reference sequence). This CDR3 contains 17 residues. J gave up 4 bases and V 5 bases, and 10 bases lay outside the gene matches. The CDR3, as DNA: TGTGCCAGCAGCCCATCGACAGGGGCGAGTTATAATTCACCCCTCCACTTT. It encodes CASSPSTGASYNSPLHF.

The chain uses TRBV7-2 and TRBJ1-5; 10 bases fit TRBD1. The CDR3 extends over 15 amino acids. With 5 bases clipped from V and 9 bases from J, the junction kept 10 bases outside the gene matches. Germline assignment: CDR1 SGHTA and CDR2 FQGNSA. The CDR3 reads CASSVDRGPTGPQHF. CDR3 DNA: TGTGCCAGCAGCGTAGACAGGGGGCCGACTGGGCCCCAGCATTTT. Using reference TRBV7-2 and TRBJ1-5 for the parts outside the CDR3, the full variable domain is GAGVSQSPSNKVTEKGKDVELRCDPISGHTALYWYRQSLGQGLEFLIYFQGNSAPDKSGLPSDRFSAERTGGSVSTLTIQRTQQEDSAVYLCASSVDRGPTGPQHFGDGTRLSIL.

In this sample, this clone turned up a few times. CDR3 loop: CASSVVAQAHSGNTIYF. CDR3 DNA: TGTGCCAGCAGCGTAGTCGCACAGGCCCACTCTGGAAACACCATATATTTT. The rearrangement uses TRBV9 and TRBJ1-3; maybe TRBD1 (5 bases). Germline V gene data show CDR1 as SGDLS and CDR2 as YYNGEE. With 0 bases removed from V and 0 bases from J, the gap between germline ends came to 13 bases. This CDR3 is 17 amino acids long.

The V gene is TRBV30, the J gene TRBJ2-3, with 7 bases that match TRBD2. Germline CDR1 GTSNPN, CDR2 SVGIG (reference sequence). The trim removed 7 bases at V and 5 bases at J, leaving 9 bases unmatched. This CDR3 has 13 residues. This chain's CDR3 is CAFMTSPRDTQYF. The CDR3 DNA follows: TGTGCCTTCATGACTAGCCCGAGAGATACGCAGTATTTT. The complete variable domain, with remaining parts taken from reference TRBV30 and TRBJ2-3, reads SQTIHQWPATLVQPVGSPLSLECTVEGTSNPNLYWYRQAAGRGLQLLFYSVGIGQISSEVPQNLSASRPQDRQFILSSKKLLLSDSGFYLCAFMTSPRDTQYFGPGTRLTVL.

V and J are TRBV7-8 and TRBJ2-3; maybe TRBD1 (5 bases). The ends were cut back, 1 base at V and 2 bases at J, with 7 bases in the middle. The germline CDR1 and CDR2 sequences are SGHVS and FQNEAQ. This CDR3 region has 14 residues. The CDR3 loop reads CASSLVTVTDTQYF. The CDR3 coding sequence is TGTGCCAGCAGCTTAGTGACAGTCACAGATACGCAGTATTTT.

V and J are TRBV10-1 and TRBJ1-3; 7 bases map to TRBD1. From germline, CDR1 is WNHNN and CDR2 SYGVQD (reference sequence). Trimming took 6 bases from V and 0 from J; bases not matched to a gene: 5. The CDR3 runs to 15 residues. The CDR3 DNA reads TGCGCCAGCAGCAGGGACAGCAGCTCTGGAAACACCATATATTTT. It codes for CASSRDSSSGNTIYF.

The chain has TRBV7-3 and TRBJ2-3, with 7 bases that match TRBD2. There are 11 residues in the CDR3. CDR1 and CDR2 (germline): SGHTA, FQGTGA. V dropped 8 bases and J dropped 6; count of bases not matched to a gene: 2. The CDR3 DNA reads as TGTGCCAGCGGGCGGGGGGATACGCAGTATTTT. Amino acids: CASGRGDTQYF. The complete variable domain, with remaining parts taken from reference TRBV7-3 and TRBJ2-3, reads GAGVSQTPSNKVTEKGKYVELRCDPISGHTALYWYRQSLGQGPEFLIYFQGTGAADDSGLPNDRFFAVRPEGSVSTLKIQRTERGDSAVYLCASGRGDTQYFGPGTRLTVL.

This chain joins TRBV4-2 and TRBJ2-1; perhaps TRBD1 as D (5 bases). Germline-derived CDR1 and CDR2 are LGHNA and YNFKEQ. V gave up 1 base and J gave up 5 bases, with 15 bases separating them. This CDR3 has 16 residues. The CDR3, as DNA: TGTGCCAGCAGCCAAGTCTATAGACAGACACACAATGAGCAGTTCTTC. This encodes CASSQVYRQTHNEQFF.

CDR3 amino acids: CAAVSGVANTGELFF. DNA for the CDR3: TGTGCCGCAGTTTCGGGGGTAGCGAACACCGGGGAGCTGTTTTTT. The rearrangement joins TRBV7-9 to TRBJ2-2; D might be TRBD2 (6 bases). The CDR3 is made up of 15 amino acids. The V gene's germline CDR1 is SEHNR and CDR2 FQNEAQ (reference sequence). V was cut by 11 bases and J by 0 bases, with 16 bases left in between.

This clone was seen only once. The V gene is TRBV4-3, the J gene TRBJ1-5; D uncertain. The CDR3 extends over 16 amino acids. Germline CDR1 reads LGHNA; CDR2 reads YSLEER. V was clipped by 3 bases and J by 1 base, with 13 bases between them. The CDR3 DNA reads as TGCGCCAGCAGCCAGGGCCCAGGTGGCAGCAATCAGCCCCAGCATTTT. This codes for CASSQGPGGSNQPQHF.